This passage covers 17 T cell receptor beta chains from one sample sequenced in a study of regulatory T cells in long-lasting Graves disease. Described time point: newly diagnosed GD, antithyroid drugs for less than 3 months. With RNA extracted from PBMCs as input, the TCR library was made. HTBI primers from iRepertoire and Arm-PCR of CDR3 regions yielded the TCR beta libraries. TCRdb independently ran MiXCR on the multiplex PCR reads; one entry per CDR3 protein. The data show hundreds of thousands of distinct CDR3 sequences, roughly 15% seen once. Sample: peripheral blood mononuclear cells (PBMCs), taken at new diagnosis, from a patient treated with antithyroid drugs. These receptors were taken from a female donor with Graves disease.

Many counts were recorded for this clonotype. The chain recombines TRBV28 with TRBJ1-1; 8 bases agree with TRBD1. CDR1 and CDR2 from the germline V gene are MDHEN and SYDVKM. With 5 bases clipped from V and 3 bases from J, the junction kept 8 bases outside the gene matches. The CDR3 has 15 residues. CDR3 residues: CASSPYGQGYTEAFF. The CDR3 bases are TGTGCCAGCAGTCCCTACGGACAGGGCTACACTGAAGCTTTCTTT.

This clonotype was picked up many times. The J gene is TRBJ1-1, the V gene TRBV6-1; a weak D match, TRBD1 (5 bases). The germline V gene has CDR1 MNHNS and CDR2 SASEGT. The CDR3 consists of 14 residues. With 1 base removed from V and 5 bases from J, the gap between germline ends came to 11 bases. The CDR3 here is CASSEDYRGTEAFF. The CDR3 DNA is TGTGCCAGCAGTGAAGACTATCGGGGGACTGAAGCTTTCTTT.

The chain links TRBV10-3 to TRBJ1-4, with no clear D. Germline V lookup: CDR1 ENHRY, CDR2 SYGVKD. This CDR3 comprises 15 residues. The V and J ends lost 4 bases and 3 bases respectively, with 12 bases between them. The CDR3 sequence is CAISADLWANEKLFF. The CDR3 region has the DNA TGTGCCATCAGTGCAGACCTATGGGCTAATGAAAAACTGTTTTTT.

CDR3 DNA sequence: TGTGCCACCAGTGATTTGGCTAGCGGGAGGAGGGATGAGCAGTTCTTC. It specifies CATSDLASGRRDEQFF. The chain employs TRBV24-1 and TRBJ2-1; TRBD2 agrees at 11 bases. The CDR3 consists of 16 residues. V gave up 0 bases and J gave up 8 bases; unmatched junction bases: 5. In germline, CDR1 is KGHDR, CDR2 SFDVKD.

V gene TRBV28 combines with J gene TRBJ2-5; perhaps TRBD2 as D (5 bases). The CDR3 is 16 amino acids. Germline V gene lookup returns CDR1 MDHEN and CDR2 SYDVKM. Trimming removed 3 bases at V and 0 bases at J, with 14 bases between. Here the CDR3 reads CASSFSRSDYQETQYF. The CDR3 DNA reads TGTGCCAGCAGTTTCAGTAGGTCGGACTACCAAGAGACCCAGTACTTC. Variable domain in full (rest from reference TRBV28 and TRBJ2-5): DVKVTQSSRYLVKRTGEKVFLECVQDMDHENMFWYRQDPGLGLRLIYFSYDVKMKEKGDIPEGYSVSREKKERFSLILESASTNQTSMYLCASSFSRSDYQETQYFGPGTRLLVL.

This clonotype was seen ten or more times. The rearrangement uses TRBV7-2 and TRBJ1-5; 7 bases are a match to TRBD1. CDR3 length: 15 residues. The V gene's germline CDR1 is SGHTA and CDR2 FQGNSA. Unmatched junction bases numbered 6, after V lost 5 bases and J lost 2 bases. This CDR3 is CASSLLTGGNQPQHF. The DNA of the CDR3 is TGTGCCAGCAGCCTTTTAACAGGGGGCAATCAGCCCCAGCATTTT. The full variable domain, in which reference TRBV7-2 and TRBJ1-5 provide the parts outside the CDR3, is GAGVSQSPSNKVTEKGKDVELRCDPISGHTALYWYRQSLGQGLEFLIYFQGNSAPDKSGLPSDRFSAERTGGSVSTLTIQRTQQEDSAVYLCASSLLTGGNQPQHFGDGTRLSIL.

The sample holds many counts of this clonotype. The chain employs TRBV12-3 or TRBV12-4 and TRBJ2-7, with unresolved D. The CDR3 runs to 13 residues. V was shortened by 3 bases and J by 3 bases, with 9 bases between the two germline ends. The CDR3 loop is CASSFRIFYEQYF. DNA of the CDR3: TGTGCCAGCAGTTTCAGGATCTTCTACGAGCAGTACTTC.

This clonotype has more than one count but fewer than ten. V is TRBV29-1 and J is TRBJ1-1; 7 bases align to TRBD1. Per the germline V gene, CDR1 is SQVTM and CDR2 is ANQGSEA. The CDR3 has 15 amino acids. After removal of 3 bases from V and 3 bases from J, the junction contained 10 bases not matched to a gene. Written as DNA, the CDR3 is TGCAGCGTTGATGGACAGGTCTTGGGGGACACTGAAGCTTTCTTT. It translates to CSVDGQVLGDTEAFF.

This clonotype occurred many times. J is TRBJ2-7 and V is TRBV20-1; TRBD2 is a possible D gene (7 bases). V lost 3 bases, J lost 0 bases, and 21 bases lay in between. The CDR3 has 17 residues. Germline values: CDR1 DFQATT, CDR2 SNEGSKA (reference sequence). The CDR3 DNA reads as TGCAGTGCTAGGCGAGGTGGTCGGGGGGCCTTCTCCTACGAGCAGTACTTC. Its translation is CSARRGGRGAFSYEQYF.

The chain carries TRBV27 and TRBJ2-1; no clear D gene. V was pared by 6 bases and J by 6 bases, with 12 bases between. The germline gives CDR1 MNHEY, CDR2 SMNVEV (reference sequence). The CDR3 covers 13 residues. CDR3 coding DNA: TGTGCCAGCAGCCGACGAAGCTCCAATGAGCAGTTCTTC. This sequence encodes CASSRRSSNEQFF.

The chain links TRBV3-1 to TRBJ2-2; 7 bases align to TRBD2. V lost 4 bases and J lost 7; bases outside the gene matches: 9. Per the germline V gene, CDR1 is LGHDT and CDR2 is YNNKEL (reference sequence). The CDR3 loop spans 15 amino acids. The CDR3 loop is CASSRWAAGDGELFF. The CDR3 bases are TGTGCCAGCAGCCGATGGGCCGCGGGGGACGGGGAGCTGTTTTTT.

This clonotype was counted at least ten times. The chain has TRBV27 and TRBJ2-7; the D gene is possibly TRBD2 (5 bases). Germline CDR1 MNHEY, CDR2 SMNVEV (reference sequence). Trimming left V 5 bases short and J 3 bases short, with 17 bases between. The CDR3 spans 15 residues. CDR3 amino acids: CASSQSSLDNYEQYF. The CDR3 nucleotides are TGTGCCAGCAGTCAATCTAGCCTTGATAACTACGAGCAGTACTTC.

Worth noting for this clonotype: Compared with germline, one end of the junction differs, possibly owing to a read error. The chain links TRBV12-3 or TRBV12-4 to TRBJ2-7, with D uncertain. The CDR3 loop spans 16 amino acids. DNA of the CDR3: TGTGCCAGCAGTTCGGAGCACCCAGTTCGATCCTACGAGCAGTGCTTC. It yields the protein CASSSEHPVRSYEQCF.

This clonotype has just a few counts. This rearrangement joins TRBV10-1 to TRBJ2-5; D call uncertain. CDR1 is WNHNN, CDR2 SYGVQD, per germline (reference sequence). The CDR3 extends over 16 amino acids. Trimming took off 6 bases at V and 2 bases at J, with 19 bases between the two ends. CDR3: CASSAERAVRQETQYF. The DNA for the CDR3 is TGCGCCAGCAGCGCAGAAAGGGCGGTAAGACAAGAGACCCAGTACTTC.

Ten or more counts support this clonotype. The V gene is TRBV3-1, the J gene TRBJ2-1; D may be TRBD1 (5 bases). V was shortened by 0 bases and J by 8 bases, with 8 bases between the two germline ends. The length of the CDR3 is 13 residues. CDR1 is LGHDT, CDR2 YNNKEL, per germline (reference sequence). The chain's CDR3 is CASSQDQGDEQFF. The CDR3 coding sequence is TGTGCCAGCAGCCAAGATCAGGGCGATGAGCAGTTCTTC.

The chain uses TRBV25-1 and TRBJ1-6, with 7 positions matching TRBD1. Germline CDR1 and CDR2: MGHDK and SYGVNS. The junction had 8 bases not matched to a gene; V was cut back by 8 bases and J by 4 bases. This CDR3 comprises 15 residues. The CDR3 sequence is CASDGQARYNSPLHF. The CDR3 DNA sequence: TGTGCCAGCGATGGACAGGCAAGATATAATTCACCCCTCCACTTT.

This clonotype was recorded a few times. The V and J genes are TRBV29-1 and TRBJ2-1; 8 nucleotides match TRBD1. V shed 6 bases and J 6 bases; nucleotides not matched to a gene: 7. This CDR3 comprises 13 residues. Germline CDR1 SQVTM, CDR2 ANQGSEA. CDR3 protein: CSVAPGTGNEQFF. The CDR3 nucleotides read TGCAGCGTCGCACCCGGGACAGGCAATGAGCAGTTCTTC.